The following is a TCR beta chain sequence with its context. This sample is part of a study of blood T cell repertoires in COVID-19. Libraries were prepared by immunoSEQ multiplex PCR; TCRdb keeps only in-frame clonotypes and omits some of them. The profile covers roughly 120,000 clones, with more than 85% appearing a single time and around 2.1% taken by the ten largest. J lost 4 bases, V lost 5 bases, and 6 bases had no gene match. CDR1 GTSNPN and CDR2 SVGIG come from the germline V gene (reference sequence). CDR3 length: 13 residues. The sequencing sample was made of peripheral blood. The chain employs TRBV30 and TRBJ1-2, with TRBD1 matching over 8 bases. The source of this sequence is a man between 45 and 60 years old with COVID-19, enrolled during active disease. CDR3 coding DNA: TGTGCCTGGCTCACAGGGGGATCCTATGGCTACACCTTC. This codes for CAWLTGGSYGYTF. Together with reference TRBV30 and TRBJ1-2, the CDR3 gives the full variable domain: SQTIHQWPATLVQPVGSPLSLECTVEGTSNPNLYWYRQAAGRGLQLLFYSVGIGQISSEVPQNLSASRPQDRQFILSSKKLLLSDSGFYLCAWLTGGSYGYTFGSGTRLTVV.